The TCR beta chain described here comes from a study of PD-1 blockade in mismatch repair-deficient tumors. The wider study: Patients had 11 to 13 mismatch repair-deficient cancer types and were previously treated and progressing.

TCRs were sequenced from a few patients responding to pembrolizumab. Regarding the study as a whole: Rapid post-treatment expansion, then contraction, generally preceding radiologic response, marked tumor-resident clones.

This CDR3 is 14 amino acids long. Germline lookup yields CDR1 SGHKS and CDR2 YYEKEE (reference sequence). Trimming took off 0 bases at V and 1 base at J, with 5 bases between the two ends. Points on this clone: The antigen remains undetermined.

Assay: immunoSEQ multiplex PCR; the TCRdb copy retains only in-frame clones and omits some. The table shows 90,000 to 130,000 clones, with around three quarters occurring only once. This sample comprised peripheral blood, obtained 60 weeks after starting pembrolizumab. The genes are TRBV5-5 and TRBJ1-5; no clear D. The sequence derives from an adult with mismatch repair-deficient cancer. The CDR3 protein is CASSLGESNQPQHF. The CDR3 DNA follows: TGTGCCAGCAGCTTGGGGGAGAGCAATCAGCCCCAGCATTTT.